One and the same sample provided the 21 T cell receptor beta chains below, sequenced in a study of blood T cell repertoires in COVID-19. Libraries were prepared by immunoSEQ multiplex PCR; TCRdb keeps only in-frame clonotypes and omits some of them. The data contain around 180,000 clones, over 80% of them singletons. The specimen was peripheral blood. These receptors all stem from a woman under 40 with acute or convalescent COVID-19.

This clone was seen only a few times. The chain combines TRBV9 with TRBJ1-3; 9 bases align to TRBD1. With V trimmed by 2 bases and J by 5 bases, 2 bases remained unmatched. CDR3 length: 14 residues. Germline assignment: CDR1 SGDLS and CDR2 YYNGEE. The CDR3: CASSVGTGRNTIYF. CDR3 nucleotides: TGTGCCAGCAGCGTCGGGACAGGGAGAAACACCATATATTTT.

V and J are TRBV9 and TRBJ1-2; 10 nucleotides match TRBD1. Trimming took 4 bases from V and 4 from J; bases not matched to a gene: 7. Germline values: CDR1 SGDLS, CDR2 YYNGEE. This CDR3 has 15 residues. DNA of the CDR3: TGTGCCAGCAGCACCCGGGACAGGGGCTCCTATGGCTACACCTTC. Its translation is CASSTRDRGSYGYTF.

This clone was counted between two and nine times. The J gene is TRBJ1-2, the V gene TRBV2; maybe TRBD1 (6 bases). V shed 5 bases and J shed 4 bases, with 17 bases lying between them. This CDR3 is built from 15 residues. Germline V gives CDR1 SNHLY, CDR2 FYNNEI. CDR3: CASSRQDVAFYGYTF. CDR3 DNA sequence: TGTGCCAGCAGTAGACAGGATGTGGCTTTCTATGGCTACACCTTC.

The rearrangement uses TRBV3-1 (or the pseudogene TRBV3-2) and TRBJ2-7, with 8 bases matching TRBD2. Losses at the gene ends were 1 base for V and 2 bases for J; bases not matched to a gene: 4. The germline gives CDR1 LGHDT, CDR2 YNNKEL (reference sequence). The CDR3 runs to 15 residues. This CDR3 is CASSQAPGGAYEQYF. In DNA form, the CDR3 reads TGTGCCAGCAGCCAAGCCCCCGGGGGGGCCTACGAGCAGTACTTC.

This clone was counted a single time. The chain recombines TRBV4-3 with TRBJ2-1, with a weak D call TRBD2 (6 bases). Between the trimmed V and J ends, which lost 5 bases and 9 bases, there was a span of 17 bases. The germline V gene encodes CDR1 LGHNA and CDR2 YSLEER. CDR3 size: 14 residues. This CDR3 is CASSGGTGRGEQFF. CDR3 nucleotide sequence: TGCGCCAGCAGCGGGGGGACCGGACGGGGTGAGCAGTTCTTC.

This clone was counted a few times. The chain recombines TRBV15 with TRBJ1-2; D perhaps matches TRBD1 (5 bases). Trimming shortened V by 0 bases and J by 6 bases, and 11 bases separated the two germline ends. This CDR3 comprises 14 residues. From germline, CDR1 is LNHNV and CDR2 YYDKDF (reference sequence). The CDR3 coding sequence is TGTGCCACCAGCAGAGACAGGGCGGCAGATGGCTACACCTTC. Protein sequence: CATSRDRAADGYTF.

CDR3 in amino acids: CASRGATSSYNSPLHF. The CDR3 DNA sequence: TGTGCCAGCAGAGGGGCCACCAGCTCCTATAATTCACCCCTCCACTTT. The chain employs TRBV2 and TRBJ1-6; D may be TRBD1 (5 bases). This CDR3 has 16 residues. CDR1 and CDR2 (germline): SNHLY, FYNNEI. Trimming took off 6 bases at V and 0 bases at J, with 12 bases between the two ends. Full variable domain (remainder filled in from reference TRBV2 and TRBJ1-6): EPEVTQTPSHQVTQMGQEVILRCVPISNHLYFYWYRQILGQKVEFLVSFYNNEISEKSEIFDDQFSVERPDGSNFTLKIRSTKLEDSAMYFCASRGATSSYNSPLHFGNGTRLTVT.

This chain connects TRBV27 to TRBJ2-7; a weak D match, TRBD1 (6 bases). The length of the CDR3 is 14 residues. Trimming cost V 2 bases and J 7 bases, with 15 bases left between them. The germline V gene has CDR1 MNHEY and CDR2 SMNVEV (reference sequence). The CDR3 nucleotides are TGTGCCAGCAGTTTAACAGGGAGTGCCGGGGAGCAGTACTTC. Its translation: CASSLTGSAGEQYF.

The CDR3 reads CASSLGQATNSPLHF. As DNA, the CDR3 is TGTGCCAGCAGCTTGGGCCAGGCGACAAATTCACCCCTCCACTTT. The chain uses TRBV5-4 and TRBJ1-6; no definite D call. Trimming took off 0 bases at V and 7 bases at J, with 11 bases between the two ends. Germline values: CDR1 SGHNT, CDR2 YYREEE (reference sequence). The CDR3 extends over 15 amino acids.

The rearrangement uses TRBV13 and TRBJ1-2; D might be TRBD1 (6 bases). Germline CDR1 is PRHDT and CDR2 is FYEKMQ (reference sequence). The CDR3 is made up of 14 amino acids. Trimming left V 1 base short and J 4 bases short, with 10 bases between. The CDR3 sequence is CASSLEGGSYGYTF. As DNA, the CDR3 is TGTGCCAGCAGCTTAGAAGGGGGAAGCTATGGCTACACCTTC.

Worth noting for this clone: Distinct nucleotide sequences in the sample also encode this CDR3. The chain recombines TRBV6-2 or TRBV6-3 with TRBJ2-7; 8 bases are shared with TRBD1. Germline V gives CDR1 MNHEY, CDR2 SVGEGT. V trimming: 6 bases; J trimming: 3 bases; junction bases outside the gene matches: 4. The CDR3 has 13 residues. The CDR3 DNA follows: TGTGCCAGCAGCACAGGGGGAAACTACGAGCAGTACTTC. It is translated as CASSTGGNYEQYF.

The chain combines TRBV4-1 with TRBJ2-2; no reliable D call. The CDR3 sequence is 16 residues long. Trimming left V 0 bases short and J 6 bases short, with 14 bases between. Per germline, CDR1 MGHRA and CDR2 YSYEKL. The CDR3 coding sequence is TGCGCCAGCAGCCAAGATCTCGAGTGGTTGGCCGGGGAGCTGTTTTTT. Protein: CASSQDLEWLAGELFF.

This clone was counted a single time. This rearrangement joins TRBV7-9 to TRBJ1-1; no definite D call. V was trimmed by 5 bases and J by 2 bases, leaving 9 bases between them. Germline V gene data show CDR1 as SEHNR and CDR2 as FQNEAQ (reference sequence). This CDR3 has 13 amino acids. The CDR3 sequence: CASSPNRNTEAFF. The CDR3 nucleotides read TGTGCCAGCAGCCCGAACAGAAACACTGAAGCTTTCTTT. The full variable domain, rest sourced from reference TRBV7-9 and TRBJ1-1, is DTGVSQNPRHKITKRGQNVTFRCDPISEHNRLYWYRQTLGQGPEFLTYFQNEAQLEKSRLLSDRFSAERPKGSFSTLEIQRTEQGDSAMYLCASSPNRNTEAFFGQGTRLTVV.

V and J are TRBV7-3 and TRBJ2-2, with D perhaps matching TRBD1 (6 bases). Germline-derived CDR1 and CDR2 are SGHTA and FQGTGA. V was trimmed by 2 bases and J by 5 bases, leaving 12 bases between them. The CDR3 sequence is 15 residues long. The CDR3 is CASSLEHRETGELFF. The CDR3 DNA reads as TGTGCCAGCAGCTTAGAACACAGGGAGACCGGGGAGCTGTTTTTT.

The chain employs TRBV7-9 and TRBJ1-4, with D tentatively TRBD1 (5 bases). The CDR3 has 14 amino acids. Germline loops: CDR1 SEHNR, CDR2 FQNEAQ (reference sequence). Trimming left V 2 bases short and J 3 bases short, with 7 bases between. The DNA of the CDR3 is TGTGCCAGCAGCTTATCGACAGCTAATGAAAAACTGTTTTTT. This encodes CASSLSTANEKLFF.

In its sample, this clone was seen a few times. The CDR3 bases are TGTGCCAGCAGCGGCGGAGGGGGGGAAGAGACCCAGTACTTC. As protein: CASSGGGGEETQYF. The J gene is TRBJ2-5, the V gene TRBV7-9, with D possibly TRBD2 on 7 matching bases. With 5 bases removed from V and 3 bases from J, the gap between germline ends came to 13 bases. This CDR3 contains 14 residues. Per germline, CDR1 SEHNR and CDR2 FQNEAQ (reference sequence).

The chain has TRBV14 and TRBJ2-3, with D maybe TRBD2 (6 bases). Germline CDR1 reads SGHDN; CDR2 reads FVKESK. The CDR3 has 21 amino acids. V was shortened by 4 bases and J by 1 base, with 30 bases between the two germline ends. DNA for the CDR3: TGTGCCAGCAGCCTGCGAGGTCCCCTAGCGCCCATACTAAGGGGCACAGATACGCAGTATTTT. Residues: CASSLRGPLAPILRGTDTQYF.

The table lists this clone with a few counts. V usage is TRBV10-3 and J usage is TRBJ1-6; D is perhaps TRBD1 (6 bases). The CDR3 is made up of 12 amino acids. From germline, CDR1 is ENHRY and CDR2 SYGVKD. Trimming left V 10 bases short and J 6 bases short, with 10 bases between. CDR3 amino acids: CATGQTNSPLHF. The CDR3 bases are TGTGCCACAGGACAGACTAATTCACCCCTCCACTTT.

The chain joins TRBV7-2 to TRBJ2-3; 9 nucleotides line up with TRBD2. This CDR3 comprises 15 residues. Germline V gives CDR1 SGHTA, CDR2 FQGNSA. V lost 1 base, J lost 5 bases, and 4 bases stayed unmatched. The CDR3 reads CASSLVGGRVDTQYF. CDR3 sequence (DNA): TGTGCCAGCAGCTTAGTCGGCGGGAGGGTAGATACGCAGTATTTT.

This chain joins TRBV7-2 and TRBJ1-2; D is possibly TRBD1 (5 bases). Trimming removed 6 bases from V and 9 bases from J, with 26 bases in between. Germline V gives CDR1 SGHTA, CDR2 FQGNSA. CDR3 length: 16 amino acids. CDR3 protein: CASRFGRSREDSSYTF. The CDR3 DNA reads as TGTGCCAGCAGGTTCGGTAGAAGCAGGGAAGACTCGAGCTACACCTTC.

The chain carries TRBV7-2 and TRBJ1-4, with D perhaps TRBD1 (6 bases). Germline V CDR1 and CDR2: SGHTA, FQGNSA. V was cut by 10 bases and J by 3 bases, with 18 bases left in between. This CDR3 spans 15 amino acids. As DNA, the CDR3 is TGTGCCACCAAACAGGGCCCAGCAGCTAATGAAAAACTGTTTTTT. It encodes CATKQGPAANEKLFF.